The 14 T cell receptor beta chains listed next were all sequenced from one sample in a study of CD8+ T cells in alopecia areata (dated by TCRdb to between 2017 and 2018). This specimen's time point label, interpreted: baseline before oral tofacitinib. Receptor amplification or capture employed the immunoSEQ multiplex PCR assay. To provide template for TCR sequencing, every sample had RNA extracted and reverse transcribed into cDNA. Drawn from immuneACCESS, this table holds only the in-frame rearrangements with V and J called that TCRdb kept. Clones are partly lost; checked studies trace under half to an unresolved V gene and leave the rest unexplained. Across this sample there are hundreds of thousands of clones, with 67% seen only once. The top ten constitute approximately 1.2% of the sample. The sample consisted of CD4+ T cells sorted from blood, taken at week 0. The receptors stem from a human donor with alopecia areata.

This clone was picked up a small number of times. The chain recombines TRBV19 with TRBJ2-6; D may correspond to TRBD1 or TRBD2 (6 bases each). The CDR3 has 15 amino acids. The germline gives CDR1 LNHDA, CDR2 SQIVND (reference sequence). V gave up 6 bases and J gave up 8 bases, with 17 bases separating them. The CDR3 nucleotides read TGTGCCAGTAGCTCCCCGACGGGGGCATCCAACGTCCTGACTTTC. Encoded protein: CASSSPTGASNVLTF.

As concerns this clone: This CDR3 is also generated by other DNA sequences in the sample. The chain couples TRBV29-1 to TRBJ2-5; tentatively, D is TRBD1 or TRBD2 (5 bases each). Germline lookup yields CDR1 SQVTM and CDR2 ANQGSEA. Trimming took 3 bases from V and 5 from J, leaving 7 bases between them. The CDR3 runs to 11 residues. CDR3: CSVDREETQYF. The CDR3, as DNA: TGCAGCGTTGACAGGGAGGAGACCCAGTACTTC.

This clone was counted a single time. The V and J genes are TRBV6-6 and TRBJ2-5; 8 bases agree with TRBD2. With 0 bases clipped from V and 4 bases from J, the junction kept 4 bases outside the gene matches. This CDR3 spans 15 amino acids. The germline V gene encodes CDR1 MNHNY and CDR2 SVGAGI (reference sequence). CDR3: CASSYSGLAGETQYF. CDR3 nucleotides: TGTGCCAGCAGTTACTCGGGGCTAGCGGGAGAGACCCAGTACTTC.

V gene TRBV30 combines with J gene TRBJ2-7, with 8 bases aligning to TRBD1. Trimming removed 0 bases from V and 2 bases from J; junction bases left unmatched: 3. Germline V CDR1 and CDR2: GTSNPN, SVGIG (reference sequence). The CDR3 runs to 14 residues. CDR3 DNA: TGTGCCTGGAGTGTAACAGGGGGGACCTACGAGCAGTACTTC. Translated: CAWSVTGGTYEQYF.

This clone was found a few times. The chain employs TRBV18 and TRBJ2-7; 8 bases are shared with TRBD1. Per germline, CDR1 KGHSH and CDR2 LQKENI. The ends lost 1 base at V and 6 bases at J; junction bases unmatched: 5. This CDR3 is 14 amino acids long. The CDR3 here is CASSPRDRSGEQYF. The CDR3 nucleotides read TGTGCCAGCTCACCACGGGACAGGTCAGGCGAGCAGTACTTC.

This clone has at least ten counts. The genes are TRBV5-1 and TRBJ2-7; D uncertain. Trimming took off 4 bases at V and 0 bases at J, with 11 bases between the two ends. This CDR3 is built from 14 residues. The germline CDR1 and CDR2 sequences are SGHRS and YFSETQ. The CDR3 spells CASSQDASSYEQYF. In nucleotides, the CDR3 is TGCGCCAGCAGCCAGGACGCGAGCTCCTACGAGCAGTACTTC.

V usage is TRBV4-1 and J usage is TRBJ1-5, with a weak D call TRBD1 (6 bases). The CDR3 totals 15 residues. The V gene lost 0 bases and the J gene lost 9 bases, with 15 bases spanning the gap. From germline, CDR1 is MGHRA and CDR2 YSYEKL. The CDR3 here is CASSQEEGGYRPQHF. The CDR3 coding sequence is TGCGCCAGCAGCCAAGAAGAAGGGGGTTATAGGCCCCAGCATTTT.

This chain joins TRBV11-1 and TRBJ1-2; perhaps TRBD1 as D (5 bases). The CDR3 covers 12 residues. The V gene lost 5 bases and the J gene lost 6 bases, with 10 bases spanning the gap. CDR1 and CDR2 from the germline V gene are SGHAT and FQDESV (reference sequence). In nucleotides, the CDR3 is TGTGCCAGCAGCCTCGACAGTCATGGCTACACCTTC. Translated: CASSLDSHGYTF.

On this clone itself: The junction does not match germline at one end; this may be a read error. The V call is TRBV7-7, the J call TRBJ2-2; 9 bases match TRBD2. The CDR3 totals 18 residues. Germline V CDR1 and CDR2: SSHAT, FNYEAQ (reference sequence). CDR3 sequence reads: CASNTLSGGHANTGELFF. In DNA, the CDR3 is TGTGCTAGCAACACTCTTAGCGGGGGCCACGCGAACACCGGGGAGCTGTTTTTT.

J is TRBJ2-3 and V is TRBV7-9; D uncertain. The CDR3 extends over 17 amino acids. V was pared by 1 base and J by 2 bases, with 16 bases between. In germline, CDR1 is SEHNR, CDR2 FQNEAQ (reference sequence). CDR3 protein: CASSLDRLSAVTDTQYF. As DNA, the CDR3 is TGTGCCAGCAGCTTAGATCGGCTTTCGGCCGTCACAGATACGCAGTATTTT.

This clone was found many times. This chain connects TRBV9 to TRBJ1-5; 7 bases align to TRBD1. The CDR3 has 15 residues. J was trimmed by 6 bases and V by 3 bases; bases with no gene match: 9. Germline loops: CDR1 SGDLS, CDR2 YYNGEE. CDR3 sequence reads: CASSGVLGGCQPQHF. CDR3 bases: TGTGCCAGCAGCGGGGTGTTAGGGGGCTGTCAGCCCCAGCATTTT.

This chain links TRBV2 with TRBJ2-2, with 10 nucleotides matching TRBD2. From germline, CDR1 is SNHLY and CDR2 FYNNEI. There are 15 residues in the CDR3. Losses at the gene ends were 3 bases for V and 4 bases for J; bases not matched to a gene: 2. CDR3 sequence reads: CASSEIAGGTGELFF. CDR3 sequence (DNA): TGTGCCAGCAGTGAGATAGCGGGGGGCACCGGGGAGCTGTTTTTT.

A single count supports this clone. The chain has TRBV7-2 and TRBJ1-5; the D gene is possibly TRBD1 (5 bases). The CDR3 has 16 residues. With 5 bases removed from V and 2 bases from J, the gap between germline ends came to 16 bases. Germline V gene lookup returns CDR1 SGHTA and CDR2 FQGNSA. Written as DNA, the CDR3 is TGTGCCAGCAGCCCGGGGACCCCGTCAGGCAATCAGCCCCAGCATTTT. Translating gives CASSPGTPSGNQPQHF.

The genes are TRBV4-3 and TRBJ2-1; possibly TRBD1 for D (6 bases). V was trimmed by 5 bases and J by 4 bases, leaving 15 bases between them. CDR1 is LGHNA, CDR2 YSLEER, per germline. There are 15 residues in the CDR3. CDR3 protein: CASSLTGRGYNEQFF. For the CDR3, the DNA is TGCGCCAGCAGCTTGACAGGCCGAGGGTACAATGAGCAGTTCTTC.